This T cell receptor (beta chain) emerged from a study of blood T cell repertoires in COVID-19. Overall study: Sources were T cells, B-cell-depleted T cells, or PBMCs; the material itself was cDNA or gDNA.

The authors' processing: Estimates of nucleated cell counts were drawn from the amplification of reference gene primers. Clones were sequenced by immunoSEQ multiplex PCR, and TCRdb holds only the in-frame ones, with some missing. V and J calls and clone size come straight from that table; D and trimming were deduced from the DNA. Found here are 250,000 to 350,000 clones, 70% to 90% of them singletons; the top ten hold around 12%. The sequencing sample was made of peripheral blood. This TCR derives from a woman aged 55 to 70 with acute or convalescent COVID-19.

In nucleotides, the CDR3 is TGTGCCAGTAGTAACCGAGTGTCAACCGGGGAGCTGTTTTTT. Translation gives CASSNRVSTGELFF. V usage is TRBV19 and J usage is TRBJ2-2; D uncertain. The CDR3 has 14 residues. Trimming stripped 4 bases from V and 5 bases from J, with 11 bases between. Germline-derived CDR1 and CDR2 are LNHDA and SQIVND (reference sequence).